Listed here is a single TCR beta chain. This clone is medium-sized (0.01 to 0.1%) in terms of sample share. Its antigen remains unidentified. No base-level quality is on record; no much larger clone is a single base apart. V is shortened by 8 bases, J by 2 bases, and the region joining them spans 16 bases. The germline V gene supplies CDR1 MNHNS and CDR2 SASEGT. The cysteine opens and the phenylalanine closes a CDR3 of 14 amino acids. Only the CDR3 DNA stays, 42 bases, in frame from base 1. The sample originates from a study of cytomegalovirus exposure and HLA in healthy donors (dated by TCRdb to 2015 to 2018). Turning to the overall study: An earlier analysis of 587 of the donors reported under 300 Gb of sequence data and 117 million unique TCR beta sequences obtained from about 180 million T cells. An early release covering roughly 640 HLA-typed donors comprised 300 to 350 gigabases of sequencing data and approximately 85 million unique TCR sequences. Among over 350 genotyped donors of the cohort, an average of about 240,000 unique TCR beta nucleotide sequences were sequenced per donor, around a sixth of them non-productive. All discovery cohort repertoires had been generated using a single sequencing platform. A later analysis re-analyzed previously published TCR beta repertoires from approximately 700 donors and added high-resolution HLA genotyping to study TCR occurrence patterns. Among the roughly 400 genotyped donors, under 90% belonged to the genetic ancestry cluster associated with self-reported Caucasian donors. In an earlier analysis of 587 of the donors, high-throughput TCR beta sequencing was used to judge whether each TCR beta V gene segment behaved as functional or pseudogenic. Several DR-DQ haplotypes were treated as single units for association and clustering because of strong linkage in the cohort. A later genetic analysis took genome-wide SNP genotypes for about three fifths of the 666 donors and used that subset as a discovery cohort. Class I and class II HLA loci were covered by the typing at four-digit resolution. The study profiled the T cell repertoires of approximately 700 subjects by immunosequencing and related them to cytomegalovirus serostatus. To predict cytomegalovirus infection status, the study combined high-throughput TCR immunosequencing, statistical association of individual TCRs with disease status, and machine learning. The number of donors typed differed by locus, with roughly 620-630 for A, B, C, DRB1 and DQB1, 522 for DQA1, 600 to 610 for DPA1, and 450 to 480 for DPB1. The aim of the study was to test whether cataloging public T cell receptors could identify signatures of past pathogen exposure. Rather than drawing on any new phenotypic data, the later analysis identified candidate immune exposures from TCR beta sequences and the way those sequences occurred across donors. Along with the roughly 610-subject first cohort, a separate validation cohort of some 130 different subjects was used. Alongside the repertoire data, information on donor age, sex, ethnicity and CMV serostatus was compiled.

Paper-wide results and their limitations: The only immune exposure information available for the cohort was CMV serostatus. Three of the identified cytomegalovirus-associated TCR beta chains were confirmed in vitro to be specific for cytomegalovirus antigens. Because counts were too low, seventeen rarely observed V segments, including chromosome 9 orphons, were excluded from the earlier analysis of under 650 of the donors. In a later analysis, HLA-associated TCR beta chains showed more clonal expansion and lower generation probabilities than non-associated chains that were equally common. Because HLA typing was missing for some donors at each locus, association tests included only the typed subset. According to a later analysis, TCR association rates differed among HLA loci, with DRB1 alleles showing the most associated TCRs and HLA-C alleles showing the fewest. The authors suggested that the approach could potentially be generalized to other disease states and immunological phenotypes. Correlated functional status among segregating V segments might reflect linkage disequilibrium, but an unknown experimental factor could not be ruled out. When HLA alleles, especially DR and DQ, strongly co-occurred, attributing TCR associations to individual alleles was difficult. A further reported finding was that TCR beta sequences accurately predicted the HLA-A and HLA-B alleles for most subjects in the first cohort. The presence/absence analyses assumed that sequencing depth was roughly uniform across donors, and that assumption may not be true. Specific HLA alleles were associated with roughly 17,000 TCR beta sequences at a false discovery rate of 0.05 in a later analysis. While some public TCRs were present in many individuals, most TCR sequences turned up only very rarely across donors. An association between a missense DCLRE1C variant and V-gene and J-gene trimming of TCR beta chains was found in a later genetic analysis and replicated in an independent cohort. A group of highly shared sequence variants was considered likely to be a technical artifact of the sequencing pipeline. A later genetic analysis reported fewer N-insertions in productive TCRs among donors in an Asian-associated ancestry cluster than the roughly 650-donor mean. In both the original and validation cohorts, the classifier was reported to diagnose cytomegalovirus status with high specificity and sensitivity. A later analysis reported that several top co-occurrence clusters appeared linked to parvovirus B19, influenza, CMV and Epstein-Barr virus. Broadly in line with IMGT annotations, most TCR beta V segments showed up in productive rearrangements about 87% or about 30% of the time in an earlier analysis of several hundred of the donors. In the study, 150 to 200 TCR beta chains were listed as associated with cytomegalovirus. Because the 87-base-pair reads could not distinguish some IMGT-functional V segments, including TRBV6-2 and TRBV6-3, those segments were excluded. Most CMV-associated TCR beta chains appeared to be HLA-restricted in a later analysis, and the HLA associations seemed to be driven largely by CMV exposure. The cohort was sequenced for TCR beta chains only, and without alpha or paired-chain data the features that could be detected were limited.

In total, around 600 healthy bone marrow donors made up the cohort. At the time of sampling, every cohort member was nominally healthy, though immune exposures that went unrecorded were likely present. The donor tested CMV seronegative and was one of the 352 seronegative cohort members. A peripheral blood sample was provided by each donor, and peripheral blood mononuclear cells were used for TCR beta sequencing. The Qiagen DNeasy Blood Extraction Kit was used to extract genomic DNA from the blood cell samples. Receptor amplification or capture employed the immunoSEQ multiplex PCR assay. A mixture of 60 forward primers for TCR Vbeta segments and 13 reverse primers for TCR Jbeta segments was used in the multiplex PCR. The CDR3 region of rearranged TCR beta genes was amplified from genomic DNA by a multiplex PCR assay. The amplified TCR beta libraries were sequenced on the Illumina HiSeq System as 87-base-pair reads. On the study's bioinformatics: A later analysis counted tens of millions of unique TCR beta chains across the 600 to 850 repertoires, and approximately 11 million of these chains were shared by at least two donors. Raw reads were error-corrected and collapsed into unique sequences by a nearest-neighbor algorithm in which closely related sequences were merged to remove PCR and sequencing errors. V, D and J gene segments were assigned by aligning CDR3 sequences to IMGT reference sequences. Each retained sequence needed at least a six-nucleotide match to both a V gene segment and a J gene segment. A rearrangement was called productive if the CDR3 had no stop codons and remained in frame with V and J, and every other rearrangement was called non-productive. Following IMGT convention, CDR3 was defined as the stretch from the second conserved V-encoded cysteine up to the conserved J-encoded phenylalanine. In an earlier analysis of around 540 of the donors, sequences lacking an unambiguous match to a single V gene segment were excluded. An earlier analysis of just under 600 of the donors called V segments functional above 56.7% productive rearrangements and segregating when the between-donor standard deviation exceeded 5%. A statistical classification framework was built for diagnosing cytomegalovirus status from the catalog of TCR beta chain sequences. In a later analysis, TCR nucleotide sequences were compared against IMGT/GENE-DB human TR gene sequences so that V and J genes could be assigned. The TCRdist pipeline was used in a later analysis to assign CDR3 sequences and most-parsimonious VDJ recombination scenarios. In a later analysis, every TCR beta chain was defined by the combination of its CDR3 amino acid sequence and its V-gene family, and reads without a unique V-gene family were dropped. As a way to deal with suspected cross-contamination and a sequencing artifact, a later analysis dropped roughly 600 nucleotide sequences that were highly shared and had low generation probability. For each public chain, a later analysis derived a clonal expansion index from normalized ranks of inferred template counts within each repertoire. A later analysis computed generation probabilities with a VDJ recombination model fitted to out-of-frame rearrangements, and checked the results against IGoR. A later analysis scored TCR-TCR, TCR-HLA and TCR-CMV co-occurrence with hypergeometric tests, applying a repertoire-size bias correction to TCR pairs. To estimate false discovery rates, a later analysis permuted the HLA or CMV assignments 20 times. In a later analysis, co-occurring TCRs were grouped using DBSCAN, and TCRdist sequence similarity was added for clustering within HLA-allele-positive subsets. For co-occurrence clustering, repertoires with fewer than 30,000 or more than 120,000 public chains were excluded, along with about five repertoires with anomalous nucleotide sharing. TCRdb took this table from immuneACCESS and kept in-frame rearrangements with V and J called. Such tables lack part of the clones; where checked against another copy, unresolved V genes explain under half of the gap, and the rest is unexplained. The V and J calls and clone size come from that table; D and trimming were worked out from the DNA. The sample includes around 170,000 clones, with roughly 75% observed a single time. The biggest ten clones account for 5.7% of the sample.

The sequenced material came from PBMCs. This sequence originates from a man aged 40-49 years in good health and CMV-seronegative. The V and J genes are TRBV6-1 and TRBJ2-7, with no confidently assigned D gene. The bases read TGTGCCAGCTGGAGTACTCTGAGAACCTACGAGCAGTACTTC. Protein translation: CASWSTLRTYEQYF.